This TCR beta chain comes out of a study of cytomegalovirus exposure and HLA in healthy donors. Study-wide findings and caveats: Certain indistinguishable V segments, among them TRBV6-2 and TRBV6-3, were excluded. In vitro work confirmed that a few CMV-associated chains recognize CMV antigens.

Germline CDR1 is MNHEY and CDR2 is SVGAGI. The CDR3 extends over 16 amino acids. Trimming at V came to 6 bases and at J to 3 bases, leaving 12 bases not matched to a gene. As to this clone: Its antigen is still unknown.

PCR involved 60 Vbeta and 13 Jbeta primers. The method was immunoSEQ multiplex PCR; TCRdb's version includes in-frame clones alone and lacks a portion of them. This sample's table reports some 70,000 clones. The sequencing input was PBMCs. This chain uses TRBV6-5 with TRBJ2-5; 8 bases line up with TRBD1. The sequence came from a female donor in good health and CMV-seropositive. The CDR3, as DNA: TGTGCCAGCAGCTACGACTTCAGGGGGCCTAAAGAGACCCAGTACTTC. Translation gives CASSYDFRGPKETQYF.